These 30 T cell receptor beta chains were all obtained from the same sample, sequenced in a study of T cell responses to AZD1222 COVID-19 vaccine. Measured with immunoSEQ multiplex PCR; TCRdb has only the in-frame clones, and not every one. The data show approximately 83,000 clones, 85% to 95% seen once. This sample comprised peripheral blood, obtained on day 0 of MenACWY control vaccination. The source is an adult in good health.

The gene calls are TRBV12-5 and TRBJ2-7; TRBD2 aligns across 7 bases. Germline assignment: CDR1 LGHNT and CDR2 FRNRAP. The CDR3 has 16 residues. The junction had 15 bases not matched to a gene; V was cut back by 7 bases and J by 3 bases. CDR3 region: CASAFGRDPTFYEQYF. The CDR3 bases are TGTGCTAGTGCCTTTGGGAGGGACCCCACTTTCTACGAGCAGTACTTC.

The V and J genes are TRBV18 and TRBJ1-4; 7 positions match TRBD1. V was clipped by 0 bases and J by 7 bases; unmatched bases: 5. CDR1 is KGHSH and CDR2 is LQKENI in the germline V gene. CDR3 length equals 15 residues. The chain's CDR3 is CASSPPGQLSEKLFF. CDR3 bases: TGTGCCAGCTCACCACCGGGACAGCTTAGTGAAAAACTGTTTTTT.

This clone has a single count. V is TRBV28 and J is TRBJ2-7, with D possibly being TRBD2 (5 bases). CDR1 is MDHEN, CDR2 SYDVKM, per germline. Trimming left V 4 bases short and J 6 bases short, with 16 bases between. The CDR3 runs to 14 residues. DNA for the CDR3: TGTGCCAGCAGTTACGGACCCCGAGGAGGCGAGCAGTACTTC. Translation: CASSYGPRGGEQYF.

This clone has more than one count but fewer than ten. The V gene is TRBV11-3, the J gene TRBJ2-3, with TRBD2 identical over 8 bases. The CDR3 runs to 15 residues. Germline lookup yields CDR1 SGHNT and CDR2 YENEEA. The V gene end was trimmed by 5 bases and the J gene end by 2 bases; junction bases not matched to a gene: 6. For the CDR3, the DNA is TGTGCCAGCAGCCCAGGACTAGCCTTCACAGATACGCAGTATTTT. This sequence encodes CASSPGLAFTDTQYF.

The chain combines TRBV9 with TRBJ2-1; the D call may be TRBD1 or TRBD2 (5 bases each). Germline CDR1 and CDR2: SGDLS and YYNGEE. CDR3 length: 14 residues. The germline V and J ends were trimmed by 7 bases and 7 bases, with 18 bases remaining between them. The chain's CDR3 is CASGKGPLPNEQFF. The DNA of the CDR3 is TGTGCCAGCGGAAAGGGACCCCTCCCTAATGAGCAGTTCTTC.

V is TRBV3-1 (or the pseudogene TRBV3-2) and J is TRBJ2-1, with TRBD2 as a possible D gene (6 bases). This CDR3 comprises 17 residues. Germline lookup yields CDR1 LGHDT and CDR2 YNNKEL (reference sequence). Trimming took 6 bases from V and 4 from J, leaving 22 bases between them. The CDR3 reads CASRPGARAAGYNEQFF. The CDR3 DNA sequence: TGTGCCAGCAGGCCCGGGGCCAGGGCGGCGGGATACAATGAGCAGTTCTTC.

The chain couples TRBV29-1 to TRBJ1-1; D perhaps matches TRBD1 (5 bases). The CDR3 runs 12 residues. Germline V gene sequence: CDR1 SQVTM, CDR2 ANQGSEA. V was pared by 7 bases and J by 4 bases, with 13 bases between. The CDR3 DNA is TGCAGCGGCAGGGTCGGATCCACTGAAGCTTTCTTT. The encoded protein is CSGRVGSTEAFF.

V gene TRBV3-1 (or the pseudogene TRBV3-2) combines with J gene TRBJ2-7; D remains unclear. CDR1 is LGHDT, CDR2 YNNKEL, per germline (reference sequence). This CDR3 comprises 15 residues. Trimming took 4 bases from V and 0 from J, leaving 13 bases between them. The CDR3 sequence is CASSPRLTSSYEQYF. CDR3 in DNA: TGTGCCAGCAGCCCTAGACTGACAAGCTCCTACGAGCAGTACTTC.

The count of this clone is one. This chain uses TRBV19 with TRBJ1-1; D unclear. The CDR3 runs to 14 residues. CDR1 and CDR2 from the germline V gene are LNHDA and SQIVND (reference sequence). Trimming left V 3 bases short and J 1 base short, with 9 bases between. The CDR3 DNA follows: TGTGCCAGTAGTATGATGGGCGGGAACACTGAAGCTTTCTTT. Encoded protein: CASSMMGGNTEAFF. The variable domain in full, completed from reference TRBV19 and TRBJ1-1, reads DGGITQSPKYLFRKEGQNVTLSCEQNLNHDAMYWYRQDPGQGLRLIYYSQIVNDFQKGDIAEGYSVSREKKESFPLTVTSAQKNPTAFYLCASSMMGGNTEAFFGQGTRLTVV.

V and J are TRBV4-2 and TRBJ2-5, with D unclear. The CDR3 covers 15 residues. Per the germline V gene, CDR1 is LGHNA and CDR2 is YNFKEQ. Trimming removed 0 bases at V and 3 bases at J, with 11 bases between. The CDR3 here is CASSQELGWEETQYF. The CDR3 nucleotides read TGTGCCAGCAGCCAAGAATTAGGATGGGAAGAGACCCAGTACTTC.

The chain combines TRBV19 with TRBJ1-1; tentatively, D is TRBD1 (5 bases). V shed 5 bases and J shed 7 bases, with 14 bases lying between them. This CDR3 has 13 residues. Germline V gene sequence: CDR1 LNHDA, CDR2 SQIVND (reference sequence). The CDR3 coding sequence is TGTGCCAGTAGTCCTGGGACCCCCCTTGAAGCTTTCTTT. It specifies CASSPGTPLEAFF.

The chain links TRBV19 to TRBJ2-3, with 9 bases identical to TRBD2. This CDR3 spans 16 amino acids. Germline CDR1 LNHDA, CDR2 SQIVND (reference sequence). The J segment lost 6 bases and the V segment lost 7 bases, leaving 14 bases of the junction unmatched. Here the CDR3 DNA reads TGTGCCAGTAAGGAGGACGCGGGAGGGCCGAGCGATACGCAGTATTTT. Protein sequence: CASKEDAGGPSDTQYF. Supplemented by reference TRBV19 and TRBJ2-3, the full variable domain reads DGGITQSPKYLFRKEGQNVTLSCEQNLNHDAMYWYRQDPGQGLRLIYYSQIVNDFQKGDIAEGYSVSREKKESFPLTVTSAQKNPTAFYLCASKEDAGGPSDTQYFGPGTRLTVL.

The chain has TRBV7-9 and TRBJ2-1; the D gene is possibly TRBD2 (6 bases). Trimming stripped 10 bases from V and 2 bases from J, with 15 bases between. Germline V gene lookup returns CDR1 SEHNR and CDR2 FQNEAQ (reference sequence). The CDR3 spans 14 residues. As DNA, the CDR3 is TGTGCCACCGAAGGAAGCGGGCCCTACAATGAGCAGTTCTTC. This gives the protein CATEGSGPYNEQFF.

The chain links TRBV12-3 or TRBV12-4 to TRBJ1-1, with D possibly being TRBD1 (5 bases). Trimming pared 6 bases from V and 1 base from J, leaving 9 bases between. CDR3 length: 13 residues. CDR3 sequence reads: CASSRDGNTEAFF. The CDR3 DNA is TGTGCCAGCAGCCGGGACGGGAACACTGAAGCTTTCTTT.

V and J are TRBV12-3 or TRBV12-4 and TRBJ2-3; D perhaps matches TRBD1 (6 bases). CDR3 length equals 13 residues. Trimming removed 9 bases from V and 4 bases from J, with 14 bases in between. CDR3 amino acids: CASTGIAADTQYF. CDR3 sequence (DNA): TGTGCCAGTACAGGGATTGCCGCAGATACGCAGTATTTT.

The chain carries TRBV27 and TRBJ2-1, with D possibly being TRBD1 or TRBD2 (6 bases each). The germline V and J ends were trimmed by 4 bases and 4 bases, with 20 bases remaining between them. The CDR3 runs to 17 residues. Germline CDR1 and CDR2: MNHEY and SMNVEV (reference sequence). As DNA, the CDR3 is TGTGCCAGCAGTTATATGGGGACTCCTAGGGGGTACAATGAGCAGTTCTTC. This codes for CASSYMGTPRGYNEQFF.

The chain carries TRBV5-1 and TRBJ2-3, with D tentatively TRBD1 or TRBD2 (5 bases each). The germline CDR1 and CDR2 sequences are SGHRS and YFSETQ. The length of the CDR3 is 15 residues. V was trimmed by 0 bases and J by 0 bases, leaving 8 bases between them. CDR3 coding DNA: TGCGCCAGCAGCTTGGATGGGACCAGCACAGATACGCAGTATTTT. This encodes CASSLDGTSTDTQYF.

The V and J genes are TRBV18 and TRBJ1-6, with TRBD1 matching over 7 bases. Germline CDR1 and CDR2: KGHSH and LQKENI. CDR3 size: 12 residues. V was clipped by 10 bases and J by 5 bases; unmatched bases: 2. This chain's CDR3 is CATGTDNSPLHF. Written as DNA, the CDR3 is TGTGCCACCGGGACAGATAATTCACCCCTCCACTTT.

The rearrangement links TRBV30 to TRBJ1-5; perhaps TRBD1 as D (6 bases). The ends were cut back, 4 bases at V and 2 bases at J, with 18 bases in the middle. This CDR3 comprises 16 residues. Germline V gives CDR1 GTSNPN, CDR2 SVGIG (reference sequence). The CDR3 nucleotides are TGTGCCTGGAACAAACGGGGGGGCGCGGGCAATCAGCCCCAGCATTTT. Amino acids: CAWNKRGGAGNQPQHF.

The chain joins TRBV3-1 (or the pseudogene TRBV3-2) to TRBJ1-2; possibly TRBD1 for D (5 bases). The CDR3 contains 15 residues. The germline CDR1 and CDR2 sequences are LGHDT and YNNKEL (reference sequence). Trimming removed 1 base at V and 4 bases at J, with 13 bases between. The CDR3 loop reads CASSQAGRDLYGYTF. Here the CDR3 DNA reads TGTGCCAGCAGCCAAGCAGGAAGGGACCTCTATGGCTACACCTTC.

The chain carries TRBV29-1 and TRBJ1-2; D is unresolved. V gave up 0 bases and J gave up 7 bases, with 15 bases separating them. CDR3 size: 14 residues. Germline CDR1 is SQVTM and CDR2 is ANQGSEA. DNA of the CDR3: TGCAGCGTTGAAGATCGTAGGCCGGGTTCTGGCTACACCTTC. Its translation: CSVEDRRPGSGYTF.

V and J are TRBV19 and TRBJ1-6; TRBD1 is a possible D gene (5 bases). The CDR3 contains 15 residues. Germline V gene data show CDR1 as LNHDA and CDR2 as SQIVND (reference sequence). V dropped 3 bases and J dropped 8 bases, with 14 bases sitting between them. The CDR3 protein is CASSMGGAVHSPLHF. DNA for the CDR3: TGTGCCAGTAGTATGGGAGGGGCGGTCCATTCACCCCTCCACTTT.

The chain combines TRBV7-6 with TRBJ2-7; the match to TRBD2 covers 7 bases. Germline-derived CDR1 and CDR2 are SGHVS and FNYEAQ. Unmatched junction bases numbered 10, after V lost 1 base and J lost 4 bases. The CDR3 covers 16 residues. The CDR3 DNA sequence: TGTGCCAGCAGCTTAGAGGGATCAAGCGGGGTGTACGAGCAGTACTTC. Its translation is CASSLEGSSGVYEQYF.

The chain has TRBV7-3 and TRBJ2-1; D gene unclear. V was shortened by 5 bases and J by 0 bases, with 5 bases between the two germline ends. In germline, CDR1 is SGHTA, CDR2 FQGTGA. The CDR3 runs to 13 residues. For the CDR3, the DNA is TGTGCCAGCAGCCCGAGCTCCTACAATGAGCAGTTCTTC. It specifies CASSPSSYNEQFF.

The genes are TRBV5-1 and TRBJ1-1; 9 nucleotides match TRBD1. V was pared by 3 bases and J by 1 base, with 7 bases of the junction left unmatched. The CDR3 totals 16 residues. Germline-derived CDR1 and CDR2 are SGHRS and YFSETQ. In DNA form, the CDR3 reads TGCGCCAGCAGCTCGCAGGACAGGGGAACGAACACTGAAGCTTTCTTT. Its protein is CASSSQDRGTNTEAFF.

This chain uses TRBV7-6 with TRBJ1-1, with D possibly TRBD1 on 6 matching bases. The CDR3 covers 14 residues. Germline V lookup: CDR1 SGHVS, CDR2 FNYEAQ. Trimming left V 4 bases short and J 5 bases short, with 14 bases between. The CDR3 here is CASSSTGGGTEAFF. The CDR3 DNA is TGTGCCAGCAGCTCGACGGGAGGGGGGACTGAAGCTTTCTTT.

The chain employs TRBV2 and TRBJ1-4, with TRBD1 matching over 8 bases. J was trimmed by 6 bases and V by 8 bases; bases with no gene match: 11. This CDR3 is built from 15 residues. Germline V gene sequence: CDR1 SNHLY, CDR2 FYNNEI. CDR3 sequence: CASRTDRGPYEKLFF. The CDR3, as DNA: TGTGCCAGCCGGACCGACAGGGGCCCATATGAAAAACTGTTTTTT. Supplemented by reference TRBV2 and TRBJ1-4, the full variable domain reads EPEVTQTPSHQVTQMGQEVILRCVPISNHLYFYWYRQILGQKVEFLVSFYNNEISEKSEIFDDQFSVERPDGSNFTLKIRSTKLEDSAMYFCASRTDRGPYEKLFFGSGTQLSVL.

This chain connects TRBV7-2 to TRBJ2-3; D possibly uses TRBD1 or TRBD2 (5 bases each). Trimming removed 5 bases from V and 2 bases from J, with 11 bases in between. In germline, CDR1 is SGHTA, CDR2 FQGNSA. The CDR3 has 14 amino acids. The CDR3 DNA reads TGTGCCAGCAGCCCCAAGGGGACCACAGATACGCAGTATTTT. Amino acids: CASSPKGTTDTQYF.

The chain combines TRBV6-5 with TRBJ1-1; D not resolved. Trimming took off 4 bases at V and 5 bases at J, with 11 bases between the two ends. CDR1 and CDR2 (germline): MNHEY, SVGAGI. This CDR3 has 13 amino acids. DNA for the CDR3: TGTGCCAGCAGTTTCTCAGTGTCGACTGAAGCTTTCTTT. As protein: CASSFSVSTEAFF.

This clone has only a few counts. This chain uses TRBV18 with TRBJ1-1, with TRBD1 identical over 8 bases. This CDR3 spans 15 amino acids. Germline CDR1 KGHSH, CDR2 LQKENI. J gave up 1 base and V 5 bases, and 6 bases lay outside the gene matches. CDR3 loop: CASSTRQGTNTEAFF. DNA for the CDR3: TGTGCCAGCTCAACTAGACAGGGGACGAACACTGAAGCTTTCTTT.